These 22 T cell receptor beta chains were all obtained from the same sample, sequenced in a study of spatial heterogeneity in lung cancer. Sample time point: sample taken at primary tumor resection. Unsorted tumor, nontumor lung tissue or cryopreserved PBMC supplied the whole RNA. A single record per CDR3 protein comes from TCRdb applying MiXCR to the 5' RACE reads. The sample lists 39,000 or so distinct CDR3 sequences, roughly 8% occurring once. This sample comprised PBMCs, obtained at surgery. Receptors were obtained from a male donor with early-stage non-small cell lung cancer.

In regard to this clonotype: A clone one base away is much larger, so this may be a read error. This sequence joins TRBV28 and TRBJ1-1; maybe TRBD1 (6 bases). CDR3 size: 17 residues. Germline assignment: CDR1 MDHEN and CDR2 SYDVKM. This CDR3 reads CASSPRGQGKRNAEAFF. CDR3 DNA: TGTGCCAGCAGCCCCCGGGGCCAGGGGAAAAGGAACGCTGAAGCTTTCTTT.

This clonotype showed up just a few times. V usage is TRBV10-2 and J usage is TRBJ1-1; D gene unclear. Germline CDR1 reads WSHSY; CDR2 reads SAAADI. V was trimmed by 6 bases and J by 11 bases, leaving 13 bases between them. The CDR3 runs to 11 residues. In nucleotides, the CDR3 is TGCGCCAGCAGCTCGGAAATTGTCGCTTTCTTT. Encoded protein: CASSSEIVAFF.

A few counts support this clonotype. V is TRBV6-2 or TRBV6-3 and J is TRBJ1-1; D unclear. The V end lost 0 bases, the J end lost 0 bases, and 11 bases lay between the germline ends. The CDR3 spans 16 residues. Looked up from germline, CDR1 is MNHEY and CDR2 is SVGEGT. CDR3 DNA sequence: TGTGCCAGCAGTTACTCGATGGGCAGAGTGAACACTGAAGCTTTCTTT. It codes for CASSYSMGRVNTEAFF.

There are many counts of this clonotype. The chain joins TRBV5-4 to TRBJ1-2, with a tentative D call TRBD1 (5 bases). This CDR3 contains 14 residues. The V gene lost 3 bases and the J gene lost 4 bases, with 13 bases spanning the gap. CDR1 SGHNT and CDR2 YYREEE come from the germline V gene (reference sequence). CDR3 sequence (DNA): TGTGCCAGCAGCTCCAGGGCGACCCTCTATGGCTACACCTTC. Protein: CASSSRATLYGYTF.

This clonotype showed up many times. CDR3 nucleotide sequence: TGTGCCAGCAGTTACTCGGGAATAGCCAAAAACATTCAGTACTTC. It encodes CASSYSGIAKNIQYF. The J gene is TRBJ2-4, the V gene TRBV6-2 or TRBV6-3, with unresolved D. Germline loops: CDR1 MNHEY, CDR2 SVGEGT. The CDR3 sequence is 15 residues long. V gave up 0 bases and J gave up 0 bases, with 6 bases separating them.

This clonotype appeared many times. The J gene is TRBJ2-3, the V gene TRBV20-1, with D perhaps TRBD2 (7 bases). This CDR3 contains 14 residues. Per germline, CDR1 DFQATT and CDR2 SNEGSKA (reference sequence). Trimming took 4 bases from V and 4 from J, leaving 15 bases between them. Here the CDR3 DNA reads TGCAGTGCTACTCGCCAGGGGAGGGCAGATACGCAGTATTTT. It translates to CSATRQGRADTQYF.

This clonotype was recorded many times. This chain uses TRBV20-1 with TRBJ2-7; 8 nucleotides align to TRBD1. Looked up from germline, CDR1 is DFQATT and CDR2 is SNEGSKA (reference sequence). The CDR3 runs 16 residues. The junction had 9 bases not matched to a gene; V was cut back by 2 bases and J by 0 bases. CDR3 nucleotide sequence: TGCAGTGCTAGATTTACAGGGGGTATCAGCTCCTACGAGCAGTACTTC. Its protein is CSARFTGGISSYEQYF.

There are a few counts of this clonotype. The J gene is TRBJ1-1, the V gene TRBV12-3 or TRBV12-4, with D perhaps matching TRBD1 (5 bases). This CDR3 region has 11 residues. Trimming shortened V by 8 bases and J by 4 bases, and 8 bases separated the two germline ends. The CDR3 sequence is CASQGPTEAFF. In DNA form, the CDR3 reads TGTGCCAGCCAGGGTCCCACTGAAGCTTTCTTT.

This clonotype was observed a handful of times. The chain combines TRBV9 with TRBJ2-1, with 14 bases identical to TRBD2. The germline gives CDR1 SGDLS, CDR2 YYNGEE. The length of the CDR3 is 16 residues. Germline trimming cut 3 bases from V and 7 bases from J; bases unmatched to any gene: 6. The CDR3 here is CASSGGLAGGHNEQFF. As DNA, the CDR3 is TGTGCCAGCAGCGGAGGACTAGCGGGAGGCCATAATGAGCAGTTCTTC.

In this sample, this clonotype turned up a few times. The V call is TRBV5-5, the J call TRBJ2-1; 7 bases map to TRBD1. Germline V gene sequence: CDR1 SGHKS, CDR2 YYEKEE (reference sequence). V was clipped by 4 bases and J by 3 bases; unmatched bases: 7. This CDR3 has 15 amino acids. The CDR3 DNA reads as TGTGCCAGCAGCCCACGGACAGGCCTCTACAATGAGCAGTTCTTC. Translated, it gives CASSPRTGLYNEQFF.

In this sample, this clonotype turned up many times. The gene calls are TRBV4-1 and TRBJ2-4; the D is unclear. V lost 1 base and J lost 1, with 14 bases in between. In germline, CDR1 is MGHRA, CDR2 YSYEKL. This CDR3 comprises 17 residues. The CDR3 nucleotides read TGCGCCAGCAGCCAAGTTGGCGCGAAGTCGGCCAAAAACATTCAGTACTTC. The encoded protein is CASSQVGAKSAKNIQYF.

J is TRBJ2-7 and V is TRBV4-3; 9 bases match TRBD1. The CDR3 is 16 amino acids. Losses at the gene ends were 0 bases for V and 3 bases for J; bases not matched to a gene: 6. Germline V CDR1 and CDR2: LGHNA, YSLEER. CDR3 coding DNA: TGCGCCAGCAGCCAAGATTGGTCGGACAGGGGCTACGAGCAGTACTTC. It specifies CASSQDWSDRGYEQYF.

This clonotype was found many times. This chain links TRBV4-3 with TRBJ2-1, with 8 positions matching TRBD2. The V gene end was trimmed by 1 base and the J gene end by 6 bases; junction bases not matched to a gene: 8. This CDR3 spans 16 amino acids. CDR1 is LGHNA, CDR2 YSLEER, per germline. The CDR3 bases are TGCGCCAGCAGCCAAGGTGCTAGCGGGTACTTCAATGAGCAGTTCTTC. Protein product: CASSQGASGYFNEQFF.

This chain joins TRBV20-1 and TRBJ2-3; D might be TRBD1 or TRBD2, each matching 7 bases. Between the trimmed V and J ends, which lost 5 bases and 14 bases, there was a span of 14 bases. The CDR3 consists of 10 residues. The V gene's germline CDR1 is DFQATT and CDR2 SNEGSKA (reference sequence). The CDR3 DNA reads as TGCAGTGCTTTCAGGGGGGGTCTGTATTTT. It yields the protein CSAFRGGLYF.

This clonotype was seen at least ten times. This chain links TRBV20-1 with TRBJ2-1; 7 bases agree with TRBD1. CDR3 length: 13 residues. With V trimmed by 5 bases and J by 7 bases, 8 bases remained unmatched. The germline gives CDR1 DFQATT, CDR2 SNEGSKA (reference sequence). CDR3 DNA: TGCAGTGCTCCCTCGACAGGGAAGAATGAGCAGTTCTTC. Its translation is CSAPSTGKNEQFF.

The rearrangement joins TRBV4-1 to TRBJ2-1; D may match TRBD1 or TRBD2 (5 bases each). The CDR3 contains 14 residues. Per germline, CDR1 MGHRA and CDR2 YSYEKL. Trimming took 4 bases from V and 4 from J, leaving 11 bases between them. The CDR3 DNA is TGCGCCAGCAGCCCGGGACGGGAATACAATGAGCAGTTCTTC. Protein: CASSPGREYNEQFF.

This clonotype was detected a few times. This sequence joins TRBV30 and TRBJ2-1, with unresolved D. CDR3 length: 15 residues. The germline CDR1 and CDR2 sequences are GTSNPN and SVGIG (reference sequence). V lost 2 bases and J lost 7, with 18 bases in between. This CDR3 is CAWSLDSNPANEQFF. The CDR3 DNA is TGTGCCTGGAGTCTCGACTCGAATCCGGCGAATGAGCAGTTCTTC. Full variable domain (rest looked up from reference TRBV30 and TRBJ2-1): SQTIHQWPATLVQPVGSPLSLECTVEGTSNPNLYWYRQAAGRGLQLLFYSVGIGQISSEVPQNLSASRPQDRQFILSSKKLLLSDSGFYLCAWSLDSNPANEQFFGPGTRLTVL.

In this sample, this clonotype turned up many times. CDR3 sequence: CAWSVLDYTEAFF. For the CDR3, the DNA is TGTGCCTGGAGTGTACTCGATTACACTGAAGCTTTCTTT. The V gene is TRBV30, the J gene TRBJ1-1; the D is unclear. CDR1 is GTSNPN and CDR2 is SVGIG in the germline V gene (reference sequence). V was trimmed by 0 bases and J by 3 bases, leaving 8 bases between them. The CDR3 sequence is 13 residues long.

This chain uses TRBV7-3 with TRBJ1-1; a possible D gene is TRBD1 (6 bases). V was pared by 8 bases and J by 3 bases, with 22 bases between. The germline V gene encodes CDR1 SGHTA and CDR2 FQGTGA. The length of the CDR3 is 16 residues. CDR3 sequence reads: CASSQGSEHRYTEAFF. The CDR3 region has the DNA TGTGCCAGCTCCCAGGGGTCCGAACATCGTTACACTGAAGCTTTCTTT.

This clonotype has at least ten counts. The chain carries TRBV30 and TRBJ1-2; no clear D. The CDR3 is 14 residues long. Germline V gene data show CDR1 as GTSNPN and CDR2 as SVGIG (reference sequence). Trimming left V 0 bases short and J 1 base short, with 9 bases between. CDR3 DNA sequence: TGTGCCTGGAGTGTACAAAGGTTTAACTATGGCTACACCTTC. Translating gives CAWSVQRFNYGYTF. Drawing the rest from reference TRBV30 and TRBJ1-2, the complete variable domain is SQTIHQWPATLVQPVGSPLSLECTVEGTSNPNLYWYRQAAGRGLQLLFYSVGIGQISSEVPQNLSASRPQDRQFILSSKKLLLSDSGFYLCAWSVQRFNYGYTFGSGTRLTVV.

This clonotype has ten or more counts. In DNA form, the CDR3 reads TGCGCCAGCAGCCAAGAACTGGCCCTCTCTGGGGCCAACGTCCTGACTTTC. Protein: CASSQELALSGANVLTF. The chain combines TRBV4-1 with TRBJ2-6, with D uncertain. Trimming took off 0 bases at V and 0 bases at J, with 9 bases between the two ends. Germline V gene data show CDR1 as MGHRA and CDR2 as YSYEKL. The CDR3 contains 17 residues.

The rearrangement links TRBV5-1 to TRBJ1-4; no definite D call. The germline V gene encodes CDR1 SGHRS and CDR2 YFSETQ. Trimming shortened V by 0 bases and J by 2 bases, and 5 bases separated the two germline ends. The CDR3 is made up of 14 amino acids. CDR3 amino acids: CASSLGVTNEKLFF. The CDR3 DNA reads as TGCGCCAGCAGCTTGGGAGTGACTAATGAAAAACTGTTTTTT.